Listed here are 2 T cell receptor beta chains from one sample, sequenced in a study of T-cell memory formation after mild COVID-19. One entry per CDR3 protein, called by TCRdb with MiXCR from the 5' RACE reads. The sample carries roughly 600,000 distinct CDR3 sequences, roughly 18% recorded once. The sequenced material came from PBMCs or a T cell subset sorted from them (not recorded which). The receptors were sampled from an adult woman who had mild COVID-19 (a few samples of this study predate the infection). Cell type and time point are not known.

This clonotype was detected only a few times. This chain connects TRBV6-2 or TRBV6-3 to TRBJ2-7, with 12 bases lining up with TRBD2. J lost 1 base, V lost 6 bases, and 10 bases had no gene match. This CDR3 comprises 17 residues. Germline V lookup: CDR1 MNHEY, CDR2 SVGEGT. This chain's CDR3 is CASSPSGRASWSYEQYF. The CDR3 DNA follows: TGTGCCAGCAGCCCTAGCGGGAGGGCCTCATGGTCCTACGAGCAGTACTTC.

This clonotype was detected only a few times. The chain uses TRBV4-2 and TRBJ2-7; no clear D. With 4 bases removed from V and 0 bases from J, the gap between germline ends came to 7 bases. The length of the CDR3 is 13 residues. Germline assignment: CDR1 LGHNA and CDR2 YNFKEQ. CDR3 region: CASSRETSYEQYF. The DNA of the CDR3 is TGTGCCAGCAGCCGAGAGACCTCCTACGAGCAGTACTTC.